The clone carrying this TCR beta chain was counted ten times or more. The sample belongs to a study of T-cell reconstitution after alpha-beta-depleted transplantation in children. Unique molecular identifiers were built into the TCRbeta library. TCRdb reanalysed the PCR reads using MiXCR and keeps one entry per CDR3 protein. Altogether 230,000 or so distinct CDR3 sequences are present, around 8.9% being singletons, with the ten largest covering approximately 5%. This CDR3 spans 17 amino acids. With 1 base removed from V and 2 bases from J, the gap between germline ends came to 15 bases. Germline V gene lookup returns CDR1 LGHNA and CDR2 YNFKEQ.

Sequenced material: PBMCs from the stem cell graft donor, taken from the stem cell graft. This sequence was found in a human donor who donated a stem cell graft to a child with SCID. This chain joins TRBV4-2 and TRBJ2-1; D possibly corresponds to TRBD2 (7 bases). The CDR3 DNA reads as TGTGCCAGCAGCCAAGCTGGGGGGGGGGCCACCTACAATGAGCAGTTCTTC. Its protein is CASSQAGGGATYNEQFF.